This T cell receptor (beta chain) stems from a study of cytomegalovirus exposure and HLA in healthy donors. 60 Vbeta and 13 Jbeta primers were used in PCR. The method was immunoSEQ multiplex PCR; TCRdb's version includes in-frame clones alone and lacks a portion of them. Of nearly 200,000 clones detected, roughly 83% appear once; the ten largest clones hold approximately 0.36%. Trimming cost V 11 bases and J 5 bases, with 21 bases left between them. The CDR3 contains 14 residues. CDR1 is LNHDA, CDR2 SQIVND, per germline (reference sequence). The study, taken as a whole, reports: What was likely a sequencing artifact was a cluster of highly shared sequence variants. Three chains tied to CMV proved CMV antigen-specific in vitro. A later analysis reportedly found fewer N-insertions in an Asian-associated ancestry cluster than the roughly 670-donor mean.

This clone has more than one count but fewer than ten. Its antigen is not identified. The chain uses TRBV19 and TRBJ2-5; D is perhaps TRBD2 (6 bases). The source is a male donor in good health and CMV-seropositive. Sequencing was performed on PBMCs. The CDR3 DNA is TGTGCCTCCCGGCCCCGGGAGAAGGGGGAGACCCAGTACTTC. It translates to CASRPREKGETQYF. The full variable domain, with the rest looked up from reference TRBV19 and TRBJ2-5, is DGGITQSPKYLFRKEGQNVTLSCEQNLNHDAMYWYRQDPGQGLRLIYYSQIVNDFQKGDIAEGYSVSREKKESFPLTVTSAQKNPTAFYLCASRPREKGETQYFGPGTRLLVL.